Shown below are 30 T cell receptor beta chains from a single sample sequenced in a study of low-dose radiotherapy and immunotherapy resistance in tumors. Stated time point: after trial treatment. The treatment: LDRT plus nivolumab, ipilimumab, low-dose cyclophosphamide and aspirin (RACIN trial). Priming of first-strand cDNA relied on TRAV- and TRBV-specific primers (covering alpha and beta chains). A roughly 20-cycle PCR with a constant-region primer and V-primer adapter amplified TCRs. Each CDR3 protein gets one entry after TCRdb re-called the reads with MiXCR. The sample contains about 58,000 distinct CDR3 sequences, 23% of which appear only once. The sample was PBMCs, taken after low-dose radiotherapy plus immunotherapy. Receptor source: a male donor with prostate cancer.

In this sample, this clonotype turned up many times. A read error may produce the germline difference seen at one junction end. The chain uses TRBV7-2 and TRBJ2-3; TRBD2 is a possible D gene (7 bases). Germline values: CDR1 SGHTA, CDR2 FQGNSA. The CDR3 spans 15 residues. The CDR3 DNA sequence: TGCGCCAGCAGCTTGGGGGGGCCACAGACAGATACGCAGTATTTT. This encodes CASSLGGPQTDTQYF.

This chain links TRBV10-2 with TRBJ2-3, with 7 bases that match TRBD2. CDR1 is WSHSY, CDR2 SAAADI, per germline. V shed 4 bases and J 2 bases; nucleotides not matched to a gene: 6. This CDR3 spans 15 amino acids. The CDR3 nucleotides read TGCGCCAGCAGTGGGGGAGCGGGGTACACAGATACGCAGTATTTT. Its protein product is CASSGGAGYTDTQYF.

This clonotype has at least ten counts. The CDR3 sequence: CASSSESLSYNEQFF. CDR3 nucleotides: TGTGCCAGCAGCTCAGAGTCCCTCTCCTACAATGAGCAGTTCTTC. The chain joins TRBV7-2 to TRBJ2-1; D is ambiguous. Germline lookup yields CDR1 SGHTA and CDR2 FQGNSA. The ends were cut back, 4 bases at V and 0 bases at J, with 10 bases in the middle. CDR3 length: 15 amino acids.

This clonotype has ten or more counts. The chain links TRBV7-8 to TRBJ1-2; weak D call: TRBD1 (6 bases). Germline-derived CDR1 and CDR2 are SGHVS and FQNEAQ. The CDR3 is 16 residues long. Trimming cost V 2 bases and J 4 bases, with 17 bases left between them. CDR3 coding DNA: TGTGCCAGCAGCTTACGACCCGACAGGTCAACCTATGGCTACACCTTC. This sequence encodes CASSLRPDRSTYGYTF.

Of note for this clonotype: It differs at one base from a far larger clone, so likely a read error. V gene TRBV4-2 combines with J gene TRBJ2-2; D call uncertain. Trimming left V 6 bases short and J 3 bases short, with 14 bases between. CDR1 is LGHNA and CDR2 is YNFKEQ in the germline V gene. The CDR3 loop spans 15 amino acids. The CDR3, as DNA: TGTGCCAGCAGTCCCGCCCTCGGGCACACCGGGGAGCTGTTTTTT. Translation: CASSPALGHTGELFF.

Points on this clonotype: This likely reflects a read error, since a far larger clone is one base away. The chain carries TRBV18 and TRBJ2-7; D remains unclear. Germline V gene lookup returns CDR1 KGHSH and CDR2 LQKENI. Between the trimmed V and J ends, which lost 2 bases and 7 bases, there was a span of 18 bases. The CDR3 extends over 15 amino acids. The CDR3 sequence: CASSPTASSYNEQYF. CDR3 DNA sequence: TGTGCCAGCTCACCAACGGCGAGCTCCTACAATGAGCAGTACTTC. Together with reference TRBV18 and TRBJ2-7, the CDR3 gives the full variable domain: NAGVMQNPRHLVRRRGQEARLRCSPMKGHSHVYWYRQLPEEGLKFMVYLQKENIIDESGMPKERFSAEFPKEGPSILRIQQVVRGDSAAYFCASSPTASSYNEQYFGPGTRLTVT.

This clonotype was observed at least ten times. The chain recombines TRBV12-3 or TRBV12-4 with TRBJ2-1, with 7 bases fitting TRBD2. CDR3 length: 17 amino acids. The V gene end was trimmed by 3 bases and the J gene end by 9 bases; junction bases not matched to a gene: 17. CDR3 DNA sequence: TGTGCCAGCAGTTTGAGGTTGTTACAGCGCCCGGGAGGTGAGCAGTTCTTC. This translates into CASSLRLLQRPGGEQFF.

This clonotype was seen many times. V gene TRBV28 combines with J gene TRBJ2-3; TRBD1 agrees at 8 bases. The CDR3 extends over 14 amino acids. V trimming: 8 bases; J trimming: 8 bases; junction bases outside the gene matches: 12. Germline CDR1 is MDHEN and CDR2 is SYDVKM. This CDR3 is CASLGQGRFGTQYF. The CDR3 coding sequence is TGTGCCAGCCTAGGACAGGGCCGATTCGGTACGCAGTATTTT.

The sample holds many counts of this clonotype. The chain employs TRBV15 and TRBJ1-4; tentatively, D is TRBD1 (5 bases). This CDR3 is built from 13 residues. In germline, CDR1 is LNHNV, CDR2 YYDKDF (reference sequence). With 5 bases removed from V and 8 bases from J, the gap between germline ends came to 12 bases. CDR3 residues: CATSRAGKEKLFF. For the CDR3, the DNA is TGTGCCACCAGCCGAGCAGGGAAGGAAAAACTGTTTTTT.

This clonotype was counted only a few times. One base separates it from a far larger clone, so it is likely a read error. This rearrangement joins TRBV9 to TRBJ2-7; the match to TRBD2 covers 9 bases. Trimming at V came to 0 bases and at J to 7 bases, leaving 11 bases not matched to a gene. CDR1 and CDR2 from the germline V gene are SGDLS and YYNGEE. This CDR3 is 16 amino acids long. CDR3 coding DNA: TGTGCCAGCAGCGTAGCTGTGGCGGGAGGGCGGAATGAGCAGTACTTC. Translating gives CASSVAVAGGRNEQYF.

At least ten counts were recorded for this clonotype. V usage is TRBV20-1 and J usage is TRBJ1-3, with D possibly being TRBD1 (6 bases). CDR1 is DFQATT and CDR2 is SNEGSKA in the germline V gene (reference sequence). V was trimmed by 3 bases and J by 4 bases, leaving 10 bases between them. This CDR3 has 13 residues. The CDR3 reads CSASPGAGNTIYF. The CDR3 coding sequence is TGCAGTGCTAGCCCAGGGGCGGGAAACACCATATATTTT.

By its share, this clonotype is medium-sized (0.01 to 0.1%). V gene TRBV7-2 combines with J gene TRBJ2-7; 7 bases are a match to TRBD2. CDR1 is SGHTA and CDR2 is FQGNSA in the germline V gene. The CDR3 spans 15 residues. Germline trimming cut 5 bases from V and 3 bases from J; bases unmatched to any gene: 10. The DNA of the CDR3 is TGTGCCAGCAGCGAGCGGGGTGGGGGTGTCTACGAGCAGTACTTC. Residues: CASSERGGGVYEQYF.

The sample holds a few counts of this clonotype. CDR3 nucleotide sequence: TGTGCCTGGAGCCCTATTTCCTATGGCTACACCTTC. This sequence encodes CAWSPISYGYTF. V usage is TRBV30 and J usage is TRBJ1-2; D is unclear. CDR1 GTSNPN and CDR2 SVGIG come from the germline V gene (reference sequence). CDR3 size: 12 residues. With 3 bases removed from V and 4 bases from J, the gap between germline ends came to 9 bases.

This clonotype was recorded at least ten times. The CDR3 reads CASSFAGGTFDYTF. The CDR3 DNA is TGTGCCAGCAGTTTCGCAGGGGGGACTTTTGACTACACCTTC. This chain connects TRBV12-3 or TRBV12-4 to TRBJ1-2, with 7 bases fitting TRBD1. The CDR3 sequence is 14 residues long. The J segment lost 10 bases and the V segment lost 3 bases, leaving 11 bases of the junction unmatched.

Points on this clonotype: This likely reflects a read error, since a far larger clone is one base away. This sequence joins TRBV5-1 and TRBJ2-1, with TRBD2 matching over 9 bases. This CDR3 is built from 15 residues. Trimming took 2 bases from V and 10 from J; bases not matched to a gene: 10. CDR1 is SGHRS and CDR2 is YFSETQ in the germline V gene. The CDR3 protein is CASSLLAGTTYEQFF. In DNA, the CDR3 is TGCGCCAGCAGCTTACTAGCGGGCACGACCTACGAGCAGTTCTTC.

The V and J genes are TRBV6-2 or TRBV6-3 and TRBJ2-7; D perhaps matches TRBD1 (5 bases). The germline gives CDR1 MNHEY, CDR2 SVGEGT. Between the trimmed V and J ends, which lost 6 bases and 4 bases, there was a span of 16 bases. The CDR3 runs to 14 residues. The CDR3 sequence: CASSISGLGYEQYF. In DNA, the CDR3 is TGTGCCAGCAGCATTTCAGGGTTGGGTTACGAGCAGTACTTC.

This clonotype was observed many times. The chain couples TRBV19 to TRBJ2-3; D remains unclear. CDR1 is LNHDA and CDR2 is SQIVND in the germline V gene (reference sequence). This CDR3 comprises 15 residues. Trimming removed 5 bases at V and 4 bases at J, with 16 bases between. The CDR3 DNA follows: TGTGCCAGTAGTTCGCAGCGAAGGTCGGCAGATACGCAGTATTTT. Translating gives CASSSQRRSADTQYF.

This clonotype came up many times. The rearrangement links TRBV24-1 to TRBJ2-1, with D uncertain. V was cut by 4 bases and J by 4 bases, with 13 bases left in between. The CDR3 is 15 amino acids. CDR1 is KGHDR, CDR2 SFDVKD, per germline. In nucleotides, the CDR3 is TGTGCCACCAGTGAAGGGTACCGACCATACAATGAGCAGTTCTTC. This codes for CATSEGYRPYNEQFF.

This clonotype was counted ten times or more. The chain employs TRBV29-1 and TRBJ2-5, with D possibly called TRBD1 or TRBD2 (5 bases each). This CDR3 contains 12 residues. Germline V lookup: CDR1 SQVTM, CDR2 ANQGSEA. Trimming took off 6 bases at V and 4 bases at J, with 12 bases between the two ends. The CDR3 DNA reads TGCAGCGTAGCCGGGACGGCAGAGACCCAGTACTTC. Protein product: CSVAGTAETQYF.

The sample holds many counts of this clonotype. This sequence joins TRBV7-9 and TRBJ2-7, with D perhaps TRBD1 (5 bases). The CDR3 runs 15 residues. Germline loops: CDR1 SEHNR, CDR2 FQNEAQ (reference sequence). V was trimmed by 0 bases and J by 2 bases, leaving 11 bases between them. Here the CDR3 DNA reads TGTGCCAGCAGCTTAGCAGGGGTAAGGGCCTACGAGCAGTACTTC. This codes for CASSLAGVRAYEQYF. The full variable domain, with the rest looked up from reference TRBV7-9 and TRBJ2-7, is DTGVSQNPRHKITKRGQNVTFRCDPISEHNRLYWYRQTLGQGPEFLTYFQNEAQLEKSRLLSDRFSAERPKGSFSTLEIQRTEQGDSAMYLCASSLAGVRAYEQYFGPGTRLTVT.

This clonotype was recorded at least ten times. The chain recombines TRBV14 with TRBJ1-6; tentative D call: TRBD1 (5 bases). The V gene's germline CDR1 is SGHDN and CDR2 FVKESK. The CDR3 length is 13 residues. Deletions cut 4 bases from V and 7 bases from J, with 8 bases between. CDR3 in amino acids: CASSPGGNSPLHF. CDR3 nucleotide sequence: TGTGCCAGCAGCCCTGGGGGGAATTCACCCCTCCACTTT.

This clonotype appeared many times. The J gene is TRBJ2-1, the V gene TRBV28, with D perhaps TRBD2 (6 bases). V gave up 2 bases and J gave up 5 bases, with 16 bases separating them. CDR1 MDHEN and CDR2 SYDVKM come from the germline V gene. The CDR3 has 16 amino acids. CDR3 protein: CASSLRGGRRDNEQFF. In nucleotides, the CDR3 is TGTGCCAGCAGTTTAAGGGGAGGACGGAGGGACAATGAGCAGTTCTTC.

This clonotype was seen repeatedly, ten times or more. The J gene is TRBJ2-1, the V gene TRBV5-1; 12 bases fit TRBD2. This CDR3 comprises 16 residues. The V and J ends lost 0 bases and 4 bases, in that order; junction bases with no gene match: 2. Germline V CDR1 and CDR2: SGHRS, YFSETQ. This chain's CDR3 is CASSLGTSGDYNEQFF. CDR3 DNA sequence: TGCGCCAGCAGCTTGGGGACTAGCGGGGATTACAATGAGCAGTTCTTC.

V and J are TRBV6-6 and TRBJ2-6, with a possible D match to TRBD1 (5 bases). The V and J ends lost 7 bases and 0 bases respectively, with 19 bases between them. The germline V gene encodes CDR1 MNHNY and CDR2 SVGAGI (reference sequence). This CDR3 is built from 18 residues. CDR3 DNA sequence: TGTGCCAGCACCCGTACAGGCCCTCCATTCTCTGGGGCCAACGTCCTGACTTTC. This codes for CASTRTGPPFSGANVLTF.

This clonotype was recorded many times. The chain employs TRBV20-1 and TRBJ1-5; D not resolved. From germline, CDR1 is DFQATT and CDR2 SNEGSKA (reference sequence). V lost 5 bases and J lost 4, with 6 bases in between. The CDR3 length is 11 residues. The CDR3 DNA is TGCAGTGCTGGATTAAATCAGCCCCAGCATTTT. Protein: CSAGLNQPQHF.

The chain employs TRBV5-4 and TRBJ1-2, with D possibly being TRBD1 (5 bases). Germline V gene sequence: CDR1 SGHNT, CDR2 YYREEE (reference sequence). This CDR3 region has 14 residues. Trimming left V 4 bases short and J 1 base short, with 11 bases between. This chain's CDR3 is CASSVIQDNYGYTF. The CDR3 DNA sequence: TGTGCCAGCAGCGTAATACAGGATAACTATGGCTACACCTTC.

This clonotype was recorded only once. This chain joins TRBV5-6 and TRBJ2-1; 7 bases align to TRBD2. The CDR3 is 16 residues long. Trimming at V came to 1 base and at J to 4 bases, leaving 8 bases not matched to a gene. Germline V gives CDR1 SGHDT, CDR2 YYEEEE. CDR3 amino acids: CASSLYWRELYNEQFF. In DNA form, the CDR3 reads TGTGCCAGCAGCTTGTATTGGCGGGAGCTTTACAATGAGCAGTTCTTC.

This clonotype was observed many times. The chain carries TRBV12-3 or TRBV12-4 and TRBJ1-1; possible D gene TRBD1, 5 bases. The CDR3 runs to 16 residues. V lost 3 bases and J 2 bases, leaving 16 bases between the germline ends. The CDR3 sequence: CASSFGPGRTNTEAFF. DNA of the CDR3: TGTGCCAGCAGTTTTGGTCCAGGCAGGACAAACACTGAAGCTTTCTTT.

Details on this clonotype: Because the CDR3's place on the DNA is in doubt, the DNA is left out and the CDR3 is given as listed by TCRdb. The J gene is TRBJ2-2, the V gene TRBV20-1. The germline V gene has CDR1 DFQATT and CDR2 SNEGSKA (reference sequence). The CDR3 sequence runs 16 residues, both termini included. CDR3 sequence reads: CSASIPDKNTGELFFF.

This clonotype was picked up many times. The CDR3 loop is CASSLAGTAQETQYF. The CDR3 region has the DNA TGTGCCAGCAGCCTAGCCGGGACAGCACAAGAGACCCAGTACTTC. The J gene is TRBJ2-5, the V gene TRBV12-3 or TRBV12-4; 7 bases fit TRBD1. V trimming: 6 bases; J trimming: 2 bases; junction bases outside the gene matches: 9. CDR3 length equals 15 residues.